Listed below are T cell receptor beta chains from one sample, sequenced in a study of T cells in localized non-small cell lung cancer. The data were produced by immunoSEQ multiplex PCR, yet TCRdb's version contains in-frame clones alone and is incomplete. The table has roughly 34,000 clones, just over 85% seen once. The sequencing here drew on peripheral blood, taken before any cancer treatment. The source is a male donor older than 55 with stage III lung adenocarcinoma. CDR3s include the opening cysteine and the closing phenylalanine or tryptophan.

j_call: TRBJ1-2
v_call: TRBV6-5
cdr3_aa: CASSYGGRQNGYTF

j_call: TRBJ1-2
v_call: TRBV9
cdr3_aa: CASSDATGRSHTF

j_call: TRBJ2-3
v_call: TRBV6-5
cdr3_aa: CASRGIGGGSDTQYF

j_call: TRBJ2-5
v_call: TRBV5-6
cdr3_aa: CASSSQGQGGPETQYF

j_call: TRBJ1-5
v_call: TRBV11-2
cdr3_aa: CASSRSSRRNQPQHF

j_call: TRBJ1-5
v_call: TRBV19
cdr3_aa: CASTTTGRGNQPQHF

j_call: TRBJ1-1
v_call: TRBV11-2
cdr3_aa: CASSSRVDTEAFF

j_call: TRBJ1-2
v_call: TRBV19
cdr3_aa: CASSIMGPLAGYGYTF

j_call: TRBJ2-3
v_call: TRBV9
cdr3_aa: CASSSLTSGFTDTQYF

j_call: TRBJ2-5
v_call: TRBV2
cdr3_aa: CASKNLGLVTETQYF

j_call: TRBJ1-2
v_call: TRBV5-4
cdr3_aa: CASRRGELRANYGYTF

j_call: TRBJ2-5
v_call: TRBV7-6
cdr3_aa: CASSLRAETQYF

j_call: TRBJ2-1
v_call: TRBV5-4
cdr3_aa: CASSLARGGKNEQFF

j_call: TRBJ1-3
v_call: TRBV7-9
cdr3_aa: CASSLGRQGMKDTIYF

j_call: TRBJ2-1
v_call: TRBV18
cdr3_aa: CASSPIEGSSEQFF

j_call: TRBJ1-6
v_call: TRBV2
cdr3_aa: CASSWAELRSPLHF

j_call: TRBJ2-7
v_call: TRBV28
cdr3_aa: CASLSSYEQYF

j_call: TRBJ2-4
v_call: TRBV21-1
cdr3_aa: CASITPTDRGIAKNIQYF

j_call: TRBJ1-1
v_call: TRBV27
cdr3_aa: CASRDRGVEAFF

j_call: TRBJ2-2
v_call: TRBV7-9
cdr3_aa: CASSPPGGELFF

j_call: TRBJ1-3
v_call: TRBV5-1
cdr3_aa: CASSKTGRKDGNTIYF

j_call: TRBJ1-1
v_call: TRBV27
cdr3_aa: CASRLFLTGRDTEAFF

j_call: TRBJ1-3
v_call: TRBV15
cdr3_aa: CATLLSGAQDRFSGNTIYF

j_call: TRBJ2-1
v_call: TRBV7-6
cdr3_aa: CASSLGYSISNEQFF

j_call: TRBJ1-5
v_call: TRBV6-1
cdr3_aa: CASRDGTYQPQHF

j_call: TRBJ2-5
v_call: TRBV7-2
cdr3_aa: CASSLGQGSFETQYF

j_call: TRBJ1-1
v_call: TRBV7-3
cdr3_aa: CASSLRAYGNTEAFF